These 11 T cell receptor beta chains share one sample of origin, sequenced in a study of response to subunit inactivated influenza vaccine. TCRdb itself ran the RT-PCR reads through MiXCR, one entry per CDR3 protein. The profile covers about 500,000 distinct CDR3 sequences, with approximately 12% appearing a single time and around 13% taken by the ten largest. This specimen was PBMCs from blood, taken roughly 48 days after vaccination. All receptors come from a man aged 45-65 years who received an inactivated influenza vaccine.

This clonotype was observed a handful of times. The gene calls are TRBV29-1 and TRBJ2-2; 9 bases map to TRBD1. The V and J ends lost 3 bases and 6 bases, in that order; junction bases with no gene match: 8. This CDR3 region has 15 residues. Germline V CDR1 and CDR2: SQVTM, ANQGSEA. Here the CDR3 DNA reads TGCAGCGTTGAGGGCCGGACAGGGGTCTCCGGGGAGCTGTTTTTT. Residues: CSVEGRTGVSGELFF.

The chain couples TRBV18 to TRBJ2-4; the match to TRBD1 covers 7 bases. CDR1 is KGHSH and CDR2 is LQKENI in the germline V gene. The CDR3 has 14 residues. Unmatched junction bases numbered 8, after V lost 6 bases and J lost 6 bases. In nucleotides, the CDR3 is TGTGCCAGCTCGCTCGGACAGGTGCTAAACATTCAGTACTTC. Its protein is CASSLGQVLNIQYF.

CDR3 sequence (DNA): TGCAGTGCCGCGACAGGGGGCGTTGCAACTAATGAAAAACTGTTTTTT. Residues: CSAATGGVATNEKLFF. V usage is TRBV20-1 and J usage is TRBJ1-4, with 10 bases fitting TRBD1. V lost 6 bases to trimming and J lost 0 bases; unmatched junction nucleotides: 7. Germline CDR1 is DFQATT and CDR2 is SNEGSKA (reference sequence). The CDR3 spans 16 residues.

V gene TRBV27 combines with J gene TRBJ2-5; D not certain. The germline gives CDR1 MNHEY, CDR2 SMNVEV (reference sequence). The CDR3 sequence is 14 residues long. Trimming took 1 base from V and 4 from J, leaving 10 bases between them. CDR3: CASSLYRSAETQYF. The CDR3 DNA follows: TGTGCCAGCAGTTTATACCGCTCCGCAGAGACCCAGTACTTC.

This clonotype has at least ten counts. The V gene is TRBV27, the J gene TRBJ2-7; 9 positions agree with TRBD1. The V gene end was trimmed by 2 bases and the J gene end by 6 bases; junction bases not matched to a gene: 8. This CDR3 spans 15 amino acids. From germline, CDR1 is MNHEY and CDR2 SMNVEV (reference sequence). CDR3 sequence reads: CASSLHPGTGTEQYF. In nucleotides, the CDR3 is TGTGCCAGCAGTTTACACCCCGGGACAGGGACCGAGCAGTACTTC.

The V call is TRBV29-1, the J call TRBJ1-2; D might be TRBD1 (5 bases). The germline gives CDR1 SQVTM, CDR2 ANQGSEA. This CDR3 spans 12 amino acids. The V gene lost 1 base and the J gene lost 7 bases, with 10 bases spanning the gap. The CDR3 here is CSVEVGPGGYTF. The CDR3 DNA sequence: TGCAGCGTTGAAGTGGGGCCTGGTGGCTACACCTTC.

CDR3 in DNA: TGTGCCAGCAGTTTACAGGCGGGGCGCTTCGGGGAGCTGTTTTTT. Encoded protein: CASSLQAGRFGELFF. V usage is TRBV12-3 or TRBV12-4 and J usage is TRBJ2-2; tentative D call: TRBD2 (6 bases). The CDR3 consists of 15 residues. V was clipped by 2 bases and J by 7 bases, with 14 bases between them.

The J gene is TRBJ2-3, the V gene TRBV5-1, with unresolved D. Per the germline V gene, CDR1 is SGHRS and CDR2 is YFSETQ. There are 14 residues in the CDR3. Trimming removed 4 bases at V and 3 bases at J, with 12 bases between. In DNA, the CDR3 is TGCGCCAGCAGCCTGGACCAAGCGACAGATACGCAGTATTTT. This sequence encodes CASSLDQATDTQYF.

This clonotype was counted at least ten times. This rearrangement joins TRBV7-9 to TRBJ2-7; the match to TRBD2 covers 7 bases. The V gene's germline CDR1 is SEHNR and CDR2 FQNEAQ (reference sequence). The CDR3 is 13 amino acids. The V and J ends lost 2 bases and 6 bases, in that order; junction bases with no gene match: 4. The CDR3 is CASSLRDYPEQYF. The CDR3 nucleotides are TGTGCCAGCAGCTTACGGGACTACCCCGAGCAGTACTTC.

This clonotype has more than one count but fewer than ten. The chain is built from TRBV7-9 and TRBJ2-2; TRBD1 matches 7 bases. The CDR3 is made up of 15 amino acids. J lost 6 bases, V lost 5 bases, and 9 bases had no gene match. CDR1 is SEHNR and CDR2 is FQNEAQ in the germline V gene (reference sequence). CDR3 in amino acids: CASSITGEKAGELFF. The CDR3 DNA follows: TGTGCCAGCAGCATTACAGGGGAAAAGGCCGGGGAGCTGTTTTTT.

The rearrangement uses TRBV18 and TRBJ2-7; 11 bases are shared with TRBD1. The J segment lost 7 bases and the V segment lost 3 bases, leaving 8 bases of the junction unmatched. This CDR3 comprises 15 residues. Germline CDR1 reads KGHSH; CDR2 reads LQKENI. DNA of the CDR3: TGTGCCAGCTCACCGGAAGGACAGGGGGCGGGAGAGCAGTACTTC. Encoded protein: CASSPEGQGAGEQYF. Complete variable domain (other parts from reference TRBV18 and TRBJ2-7): NAGVMQNPRHLVRRRGQEARLRCSPMKGHSHVYWYRQLPEEGLKFMVYLQKENIIDESGMPKERFSAEFPKEGPSILRIQQVVRGDSAAYFCASSPEGQGAGEQYFGPGTRLTVT.